Shown below are 18 T cell receptor beta chains from a single sample sequenced in a study of tissue T cells after allogeneic stem cell transplantation. Sequencing used immunoSEQ multiplex PCR; TCRdb keeps in-frame clones, though not all of them. The table lists 25,000 to 35,000 clones, roughly 85% of them singletons. The input for sequencing was blood, taken before transplantation. These receptors were obtained from a woman between 18 and 55 years old who later had graft-versus-host disease after an allogeneic stem cell transplant.

This clone is medium-sized (0.01 to 0.1%). The gene calls are TRBV19 and TRBJ1-1; 10 bases agree with TRBD1. The CDR3 has 14 residues. With V trimmed by 6 bases and J by 5 bases, 6 bases remained unmatched. Germline CDR1 and CDR2: LNHDA and SQIVND (reference sequence). The CDR3 DNA is TGTGCCAGTAGCATGGGACAGGGGTATACTGAAGCTTTCTTT. Translation: CASSMGQGYTEAFF.

CDR3 region: CASRGDTNEKLFF. The CDR3 DNA sequence: TGTGCCAGCAGAGGGGACACTAATGAAAAACTGTTTTTT. The rearrangement links TRBV3-1 (or the pseudogene TRBV3-2) to TRBJ1-4, with D perhaps TRBD1 (5 bases). This CDR3 contains 13 residues. V shed 6 bases and J shed 2 bases, with 7 bases lying between them. CDR1 and CDR2 (germline): LGHDT, YNNKEL (reference sequence).

The V and J genes are TRBV9 and TRBJ2-2; D ambiguous. The CDR3 covers 14 residues. With 4 bases removed from V and 4 bases from J, the gap between germline ends came to 11 bases. Germline lookup yields CDR1 SGDLS and CDR2 YYNGEE. The CDR3 loop is CASSLSGVTGELFF. Written as DNA, the CDR3 is TGTGCCAGCAGCCTTTCGGGTGTCACCGGGGAGCTGTTTTTT.

This clone has just a few counts. J is TRBJ1-2 and V is TRBV18, with no clear D. The CDR3 sequence is 15 residues long. V lost 1 base, J lost 8 bases, and 17 bases lay in between. Germline V gene sequence: CDR1 KGHSH, CDR2 LQKENI. The DNA of the CDR3 is TGTGCCAGCTCACCACGCTCGGAGGCTTCAAACGGCTACACCTTC. It specifies CASSPRSEASNGYTF.

This chain joins TRBV6-5 and TRBJ2-1; 8 nucleotides match TRBD2. Germline assignment: CDR1 MNHEY and CDR2 SVGAGI. V trimming: 2 bases; J trimming: 6 bases; junction bases outside the gene matches: 6. The CDR3 covers 15 residues. The CDR3 here is CASSYPAGAINEQFF. CDR3 DNA: TGTGCCAGCAGTTACCCAGCGGGAGCGATCAATGAGCAGTTCTTC.

The gene calls are TRBV11-2 and TRBJ2-7; 7 nucleotides align to TRBD1. J lost 3 bases, V lost 1 base, and 6 bases had no gene match. Germline V gives CDR1 SGHAT, CDR2 FQNNGV. The CDR3 extends over 15 amino acids. The CDR3 here is CASSLAGTANYEQYF. CDR3 nucleotide sequence: TGTGCCAGCAGCTTAGCCGGGACAGCTAACTACGAGCAGTACTTC.

V is TRBV11-1 and J is TRBJ2-7; D is perhaps TRBD2 (5 bases). CDR1 and CDR2 (germline): SGHAT, FQDESV (reference sequence). The V end was cut by 4 bases, the J end by 7 bases, with 11 bases between. The CDR3 contains 12 residues. In nucleotides, the CDR3 is TGTGCCAGCAGCTACCGGACGGGGGAGCAGTACTTC. This translates into CASSYRTGEQYF. The whole variable domain, remainder taken from reference TRBV11-1 and TRBJ2-7, is EAEVAQSPRYKITEKSQAVAFWCDPISGHATLYWYRQILGQGPELLVQFQDESVVDDSQLPKDRFSAERLKGVDSTLKIQPAELGDSAMYLCASSYRTGEQYFGPGTRLTVT.

A few counts support this clone. V is TRBV9 and J is TRBJ1-1; 8 nucleotides align to TRBD1. The CDR3 has 15 amino acids. CDR1 is SGDLS, CDR2 YYNGEE, per germline. The V gene end was trimmed by 3 bases and the J gene end by 2 bases; junction bases not matched to a gene: 6. The CDR3 bases are TGTGCCAGCAGCGCACAGACAGGGGTTAACACTGAAGCTTTCTTT. Residues: CASSAQTGVNTEAFF.

This clone is medium-sized (0.01 to 0.1%). The V and J genes are TRBV6-4 and TRBJ2-1, with 14 nucleotides matching TRBD2. After removal of 3 bases from V and 6 bases from J, the junction contained 1 base not matched to a gene. Germline lookup yields CDR1 MRHNA and CDR2 SNTAGT. This CDR3 is built from 15 residues. CDR3 sequence (DNA): TGTGCCAGCAGTGAAGGGACTAGCGGGGGCAATGAGCAGTTCTTC. It codes for CASSEGTSGGNEQFF.

This rearrangement joins TRBV5-5 to TRBJ1-4; no firm D call. V lost 4 bases and J 0 bases, leaving 7 bases between the germline ends. In germline, CDR1 is SGHKS, CDR2 YYEKEE (reference sequence). This CDR3 is built from 14 residues. The CDR3 protein is CASSGQATNEKLFF. As DNA, the CDR3 is TGTGCCAGCAGCGGTCAAGCAACTAATGAAAAACTGTTTTTT. Full variable domain (outside the CDR3, taken from reference TRBV5-5 and TRBJ1-4): DAGVTQSPTHLIKTRGQQVTLRCSPISGHKSVSWYQQVLGQGPQFIFQYYEKEERGRGNFPDRFSARQFPNYSSELNVNALLLGDSALYLCASSGQATNEKLFFGSGTQLSVL.

The rearrangement joins TRBV29-1 to TRBJ2-7; maybe TRBD1 (6 bases). The CDR3 is 16 amino acids. The V gene's germline CDR1 is SQVTM and CDR2 ANQGSEA. Trimming removed 6 bases from V and 2 bases from J, with 23 bases in between. CDR3 in amino acids: CSVPPGNRVETYEQYF. The CDR3 bases are TGCAGCGTCCCCCCGGGGAACAGGGTGGAAACCTACGAGCAGTACTTC.

The rearrangement uses TRBV6-5 and TRBJ2-1; no reliable D call. The germline V gene encodes CDR1 MNHEY and CDR2 SVGAGI. V was trimmed by 2 bases and J by 9 bases, leaving 11 bases between them. The CDR3 runs to 13 residues. The DNA of the CDR3 is TGTGCCAGCAGTTACGGCTCTTCCAGTGAGCAGTTCTTC. Amino acid sequence: CASSYGSSSEQFF.

The chain has TRBV6-6 and TRBJ1-5; no clear D gene. This CDR3 is 14 amino acids long. CDR1 is MNHNY, CDR2 SVGAGI, per germline (reference sequence). V shed 2 bases and J shed 4 bases, with 9 bases lying between them. This CDR3 reads CASSYTSENQPQHF. Here the CDR3 DNA reads TGTGCCAGCAGTTACACTTCGGAGAATCAGCCCCAGCATTTT.

V gene TRBV4-1 combines with J gene TRBJ2-7; 8 nucleotides agree with TRBD2. J gave up 2 bases and V 1 base, and 7 bases lay outside the gene matches. Per germline, CDR1 MGHRA and CDR2 YSYEKL. This CDR3 has 16 residues. In DNA, the CDR3 is TGCGCCAGCAGCCAAGGGAGACTAGCGAGTCCCTACGAGCAGTACTTC. Its translation is CASSQGRLASPYEQYF.

In its sample, this clone was seen once. This chain connects TRBV7-2 to TRBJ1-2; TRBD1 is a possible D gene (5 bases). This CDR3 comprises 14 residues. Germline V CDR1 and CDR2: SGHTA, FQGNSA. V lost 5 bases and J lost 2, with 12 bases in between. CDR3 DNA sequence: TGTGCCAGCAGCGCCCGGGACCGAAACTATGGCTACACCTTC. The encoded protein is CASSARDRNYGYTF.

The chain uses TRBV6-6 and TRBJ2-5; D is unclear. V was shortened by 0 bases and J by 1 base, with 3 bases between the two germline ends. CDR1 and CDR2 from the germline V gene are MNHNY and SVGAGI (reference sequence). This CDR3 contains 13 residues. CDR3 in DNA: TGTGCCAGCAGTTACTCTGGCCAAGAGACCCAGTACTTC. Translated: CASSYSGQETQYF.

This chain uses TRBV5-4 with TRBJ2-1; the match to TRBD1 covers 7 bases. Trimming at V came to 4 bases and at J to 1 base, leaving 5 bases not matched to a gene. Germline values: CDR1 SGHNT, CDR2 YYREEE (reference sequence). This CDR3 is built from 15 residues. CDR3 nucleotides: TGTGCCAGCAGCCAGACAGGGAGATCCTACAATGAGCAGTTCTTC. It specifies CASSQTGRSYNEQFF.

The genes are TRBV6-2 or TRBV6-3 and TRBJ2-5, with D possibly matching TRBD1 (5 bases). Germline CDR1 and CDR2: MNHEY and SVGEGT. CDR3 length: 14 residues. V was pared by 1 base and J by 4 bases, with 10 bases between. As DNA, the CDR3 is TGTGCCAGCAGTTACTTGGGGCTAGGAGAGACCCAGTACTTC. This gives the protein CASSYLGLGETQYF.